This entry lists 21 T cell receptor beta chains sequenced from one sample in a study of cytomegalovirus exposure and HLA in healthy donors. Generated by immunoSEQ multiplex PCR, the TCRdb table keeps only in-frame clones and is missing some. The sample has about 160,000 clones; about 90% are singletons. Sequencing used PBMCs. The receptors were gathered from a man aged 18 to 29 in good health and CMV-seropositive.

The genes are TRBV11-3 and TRBJ2-2; 9 bases are a match to TRBD2. The germline gives CDR1 SGHNT, CDR2 YENEEA. This CDR3 contains 15 residues. V lost 5 bases, J lost 7 bases, and 8 bases stayed unmatched. Written as DNA, the CDR3 is TGTGCCAGCAGCGCCGGGACTAGCAGTAGCGGGGAGCTGTTTTTT. Translation: CASSAGTSSSGELFF.

This chain joins TRBV5-1 and TRBJ2-7; 10 positions match TRBD2. Unmatched junction bases numbered 9, after V lost 4 bases and J lost 2 bases. The CDR3 consists of 16 residues. Germline lookup yields CDR1 SGHRS and CDR2 YFSETQ. The CDR3, as DNA: TGCGCCAGCAGCCCGGGACTAGCGCTACTCGCCTACGAGCAGTACTTC. Encoded protein: CASSPGLALLAYEQYF. Based on the CDR3 plus reference TRBV5-1 and TRBJ2-7, the full variable domain is KAGVTQTPRYLIKTRGQQVTLSCSPISGHRSVSWYQQTPGQGLQFLFEYFSETQRNKGNFPGRFSGRQFSNSRSEMNVSTLELGDSALYLCASSPGLALLAYEQYFGPGTRLTVT.

This clone appeared once. J is TRBJ2-3 and V is TRBV4-1; 10 bases match TRBD2. After removal of 4 bases from V and 5 bases from J, the junction contained 12 bases not matched to a gene. This CDR3 region has 17 residues. Germline CDR1 is MGHRA and CDR2 is YSYEKL. CDR3 in DNA: TGCGCCAGCAGCCCCGGGCCCAGCGGGAGGGCCGTAGATACGCAGTATTTT. Translating it yields CASSPGPSGRAVDTQYF.

The CDR3 spells CASRTDRVYEQFF. Written as DNA, the CDR3 is TGTGCCAGCAGAACGGACAGGGTTTATGAGCAGTTCTTC. The J gene is TRBJ2-1, the V gene TRBV7-9; TRBD1 matches 8 bases. The CDR3 is made up of 13 amino acids. V was clipped by 6 bases and J by 8 bases; unmatched bases: 6. Germline-derived CDR1 and CDR2 are SEHNR and FQNEAQ (reference sequence). Drawing the rest from reference TRBV7-9 and TRBJ2-1, the complete variable domain is DTGVSQNPRHKITKRGQNVTFRCDPISEHNRLYWYRQTLGQGPEFLTYFQNEAQLEKSRLLSDRFSAERPKGSFSTLEIQRTEQGDSAMYLCASRTDRVYEQFFGPGTRLTVL.

J is TRBJ1-4 and V is TRBV7-9; TRBD1 is a possible D gene (5 bases). This CDR3 comprises 15 residues. Trimming took 5 bases from V and 3 from J, leaving 13 bases between them. Looked up from germline, CDR1 is SEHNR and CDR2 is FQNEAQ (reference sequence). CDR3 DNA: TGTGCCAGCAGCCCCCCGTTAGGGGCTAATGAAAAACTGTTTTTT. Translation gives CASSPPLGANEKLFF. Combining the CDR3 with reference TRBV7-9 and TRBJ1-4 gives the whole variable domain DTGVSQNPRHKITKRGQNVTFRCDPISEHNRLYWYRQTLGQGPEFLTYFQNEAQLEKSRLLSDRFSAERPKGSFSTLEIQRTEQGDSAMYLCASSPPLGANEKLFFGSGTQLSVL.

The chain employs TRBV6-1 and TRBJ2-7, with a weak D call TRBD1 (6 bases). The V end lost 2 bases, the J end lost 2 bases, and 19 bases lay between the germline ends. Looked up from germline, CDR1 is MNHNS and CDR2 is SASEGT. This CDR3 is built from 17 residues. The CDR3 nucleotides are TGTGCCAGCAGTGAAAGAACAGGGTTCGGGAACGCCTACGAGCAGTACTTC. Amino acids: CASSERTGFGNAYEQYF.

The chain carries TRBV11-3 and TRBJ1-2; 9 bases are shared with TRBD1. Per the germline V gene, CDR1 is SGHNT and CDR2 is YENEEA. V lost 1 base and J lost 8; bases outside the gene matches: 11. CDR3 size: 16 residues. The CDR3 protein is CASSLGGQGSISGYTF. The CDR3 nucleotides are TGTGCCAGCAGCTTAGGGGGACAGGGAAGTATCAGCGGCTACACCTTC.

J is TRBJ2-5 and V is TRBV28; 9 bases align to TRBD2. The CDR3 totals 14 residues. V lost 2 bases and J lost 5; bases outside the gene matches: 3. CDR1 is MDHEN and CDR2 is SYDVKM in the germline V gene. CDR3 sequence: CASSLVAGVETQYF. The CDR3 DNA reads TGTGCCAGCAGTTTAGTAGCGGGAGTTGAGACCCAGTACTTC.

The V and J genes are TRBV6-5 and TRBJ2-4, with D maybe TRBD2 (6 bases). This CDR3 comprises 14 residues. Germline values: CDR1 MNHEY, CDR2 SVGAGI. Between the trimmed V and J ends, which lost 10 bases and 2 bases, there was a span of 15 bases. The CDR3 nucleotides read TGTGCCACCCGGCGGGGACGAACCAAAAACATTCAGTACTTC. This codes for CATRRGRTKNIQYF.

This chain joins TRBV20-1 and TRBJ2-7; D remains unclear. In germline, CDR1 is DFQATT, CDR2 SNEGSKA (reference sequence). V lost 3 bases, J lost 1 base, and 4 bases lay in between. The length of the CDR3 is 11 residues. CDR3: CSARESYEQYF. In DNA form, the CDR3 reads TGCAGTGCTAGGGAGTCCTACGAGCAGTACTTC.

V and J are TRBV9 and TRBJ2-3; D perhaps matches TRBD2 (5 bases). Trimming took 0 bases from V and 2 from J, leaving 7 bases between them. The length of the CDR3 is 14 residues. Germline CDR1 is SGDLS and CDR2 is YYNGEE. CDR3 sequence: CASSVGGYTDTQYF. The CDR3 nucleotides read TGTGCCAGCAGCGTAGGCGGGTACACAGATACGCAGTATTTT.

The chain joins TRBV9 to TRBJ2-7, with a possible D match to TRBD1 (6 bases). Germline V gives CDR1 SGDLS, CDR2 YYNGEE. This CDR3 spans 12 amino acids. The ends were cut back, 3 bases at V and 5 bases at J, with 9 bases in the middle. CDR3 protein: CASSGPGDEQYF. In DNA, the CDR3 is TGTGCCAGCAGCGGCCCAGGGGACGAGCAGTACTTC.

The J gene is TRBJ2-7, the V gene TRBV7-2; 7 bases are shared with TRBD2. The CDR3 is 13 amino acids. Trimming took 4 bases from V and 7 from J; bases not matched to a gene: 7. Germline V gives CDR1 SGHTA, CDR2 FQGNSA. The CDR3 region is CASSYPGGNEQYF. DNA for the CDR3: TGTGCCAGCAGCTACCCCGGGGGGAATGAGCAGTACTTC.

The CDR3 sequence is CASAGGPQETQYF. In nucleotides, the CDR3 is TGTGCCAGCGCCGGAGGGCCGCAAGAGACCCAGTACTTC. The chain employs TRBV7-3 and TRBJ2-5; D possibly corresponds to TRBD2 (6 bases). Trimming removed 8 bases from V and 2 bases from J, with 12 bases in between. This CDR3 contains 13 residues. Germline V gives CDR1 SGHTA, CDR2 FQGTGA.

V usage is TRBV9 and J usage is TRBJ2-7, with unresolved D. This CDR3 is built from 12 residues. From germline, CDR1 is SGDLS and CDR2 YYNGEE. With 4 bases removed from V and 6 bases from J, the gap between germline ends came to 11 bases. The CDR3 sequence: CASSPVEVEQYF. Here the CDR3 DNA reads TGTGCCAGCAGCCCTGTCGAGGTCGAGCAGTACTTC.

CDR3 sequence reads: CASSTRETEQYF. Written as DNA, the CDR3 is TGTGCCAGCAGCACCCGGGAAACGGAGCAGTACTTC. The chain joins TRBV5-6 to TRBJ2-7; TRBD2 might be the D (5 bases). Germline-derived CDR1 and CDR2 are SGHDT and YYEEEE. The V gene lost 4 bases and the J gene lost 7 bases, with 12 bases spanning the gap. The CDR3 covers 12 residues. Using reference TRBV5-6 and TRBJ2-7 for the parts outside the CDR3, the full variable domain is DAGVTQSPTHLIKTRGQQVTLRCSPKSGHDTVSWYQQALGQGPQFIFQYYEEEERQRGNFPDRFSGHQFPNYSSELNVNALLLGDSALYLCASSTRETEQYFGPGTRLTVT.

V usage is TRBV19 and J usage is TRBJ2-7, with D uncertain. Germline lookup yields CDR1 LNHDA and CDR2 SQIVND (reference sequence). The CDR3 length is 14 residues. V was cut by 1 base and J by 0 bases, with 7 bases left in between. The CDR3 DNA sequence: TGTGCCAGTAGTATAGGTTCATCCTCCTACGAGCAGTACTTC. Translated, it gives CASSIGSSSYEQYF.

This chain uses TRBV6-1 with TRBJ1-2, with 7 nucleotides matching TRBD1. V shed 4 bases and J 5 bases; nucleotides not matched to a gene: 10. This CDR3 is 15 amino acids long. Germline-derived CDR1 and CDR2 are MNHNS and SASEGT. DNA for the CDR3: TGTGCCAGCAGTGCCTCAACAGGGGTCGGGTATGGCTACACCTTC. It encodes CASSASTGVGYGYTF.

The gene calls are TRBV28 and TRBJ2-7; perhaps TRBD1 as D (6 bases). The germline V gene encodes CDR1 MDHEN and CDR2 SYDVKM. This CDR3 is built from 14 residues. The germline V and J ends were trimmed by 2 bases and 5 bases, with 13 bases remaining between them. The CDR3: CASSLARGTNEQYF. The CDR3 DNA reads TGTGCCAGCAGTTTAGCCAGGGGAACGAACGAGCAGTACTTC.

V gene TRBV6-1 combines with J gene TRBJ1-2; TRBD1 is a possible D gene (6 bases). Trimming took 5 bases from V and 4 from J, leaving 14 bases between them. CDR1 and CDR2 from the germline V gene are MNHNS and SASEGT. CDR3 length: 14 residues. CDR3 loop: CASSFSTGPYGYTF. The CDR3 nucleotides are TGTGCCAGCAGTTTTAGCACAGGGCCCTATGGCTACACCTTC.

The CDR3 DNA reads TGTGCCTGGAGGCCCAGTGGAGGGGGCCTTAATGAAAAACTGTTTTTT. Its translation: CAWRPSGGGLNEKLFF. The genes are TRBV30 and TRBJ1-4; 7 bases map to TRBD1. The germline V gene encodes CDR1 GTSNPN and CDR2 SVGIG (reference sequence). This CDR3 has 16 residues. V lost 3 bases to trimming and J lost 4 bases; unmatched junction nucleotides: 11. Full variable domain (outside the CDR3, taken from reference TRBV30 and TRBJ1-4): SQTIHQWPATLVQPVGSPLSLECTVEGTSNPNLYWYRQAAGRGLQLLFYSVGIGQISSEVPQNLSASRPQDRQFILSSKKLLLSDSGFYLCAWRPSGGGLNEKLFFGSGTQLSVL.